The clone carrying this T cell receptor (beta chain) occurred a few times. This CDR3 is built from 13 residues. The V end lost 4 bases, the J end lost 6 bases, and 13 bases lay between the germline ends. Germline lookup yields CDR1 SGHNT and CDR2 YYREEE (reference sequence). The entry originates in a study of blood T cell repertoires in COVID-19. TCRdb keeps only in-frame clones here, not all; method: immunoSEQ multiplex PCR. The sample yields a few hundred thousand clones, around 89% seen once. This clonotype was obtained from a woman aged 55-70 years with COVID-19, enrolled during active disease. The rearrangement uses TRBV5-4 and TRBJ1-2; the D is unclear. The sequenced sample consisted of peripheral blood. The CDR3 DNA sequence: TGTGCCAGCAGCAAGGAACCAGGTCATGGCTACACCTTC. This encodes CASSKEPGHGYTF.